This T cell receptor beta chain was profiled in a study of blood T cell repertoires in COVID-19. In the study overall: Sources were T cells, B-cell-depleted T cells, or PBMCs; the material itself was cDNA or gDNA.

Libraries were prepared by immunoSEQ multiplex PCR; TCRdb keeps only in-frame clonotypes and omits some of them. Of 35,000 to 50,000 clones listed, 70% to 90% are singletons. V shed 1 base and J shed 5 bases, with 8 bases lying between them. The CDR3 runs 13 residues. With regard to this clone: Other nucleotide sequences in the sample specify the same CDR3.

The receptor was isolated from a human donor in a cohort sampled during active COVID-19. Sequencing was done on a sample of peripheral blood. The chain combines TRBV12-3 or TRBV12-4 with TRBJ1-1; TRBD1 might be the D (5 bases). The CDR3 loop reads CASSLGGGTEAFF. The CDR3 DNA sequence: TGTGCCAGCAGTTTAGGCGGGGGGACTGAAGCTTTCTTT.